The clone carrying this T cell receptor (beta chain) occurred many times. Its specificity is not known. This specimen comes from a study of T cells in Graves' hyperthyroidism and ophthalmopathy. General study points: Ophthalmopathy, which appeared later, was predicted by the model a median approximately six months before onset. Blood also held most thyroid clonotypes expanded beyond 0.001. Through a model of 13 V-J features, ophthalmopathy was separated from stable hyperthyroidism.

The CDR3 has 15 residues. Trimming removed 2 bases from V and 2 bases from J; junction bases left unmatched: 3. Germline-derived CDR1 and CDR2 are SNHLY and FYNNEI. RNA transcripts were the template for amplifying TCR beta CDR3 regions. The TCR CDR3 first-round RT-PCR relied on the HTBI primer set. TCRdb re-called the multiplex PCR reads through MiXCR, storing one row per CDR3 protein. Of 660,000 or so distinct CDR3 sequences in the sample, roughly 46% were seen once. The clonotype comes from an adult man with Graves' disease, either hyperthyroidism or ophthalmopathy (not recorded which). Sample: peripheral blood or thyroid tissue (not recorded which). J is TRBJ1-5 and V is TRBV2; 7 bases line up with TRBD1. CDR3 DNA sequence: TGTGCCAGCAGTGAATACGGACAGGGCAATCAGCCCCAGCATTTT. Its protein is CASSEYGQGNQPQHF.